This is a list of T cell receptor beta chains from one sample in a study of OX40 agonist ivuxolimab in advanced cancers. The data were produced by immunoSEQ multiplex PCR, yet TCRdb's version contains in-frame clones alone and is incomplete. The sample includes about 54,000 clones, just over 90% of them seen just once. The source was CD4+ or CD8+ T cells sorted from blood, collected in a trial of the OX40 agonist ivuxolimab. Receptor source: an adult with an advanced solid tumor such as melanoma, head and neck, liver or kidney cancer. The CDR3 runs from the conserved cysteine through the conserved F or W. Clone sizes are given selectively: once, few, many, or a class where the clone is expanded.

TRBJ2-7 | TRBV28 | NA | CASSLTGAYEQYF
TRBJ2-1 | TRBV11-2 | NA | CASSLGNWGSNNEQFF
TRBJ2-2 | TRBV5-1 | NA | CASSSTYTGELFF
TRBJ2-7 | TRBV5-4 | once | CASSAQTGTYEQYF
TRBJ2-7 | TRBV6-5 | NA | CASSYSIPYEQYF
TRBJ2-7 | TRBV18 | NA | CASSQSGGSSYEQYF
TRBJ2-4 | TRBV6-1 | few | CASRDLLRDIQYF
TRBJ2-3 | TRBV20-1 | NA | CSARGLDTQYF
TRBJ1-1 | TRBV10-3 | NA | CAISDPQGNTEAFF
TRBJ2-1 | TRBV7-8 | once | CASSRGGGPGNEQFF
TRBJ2-7 | TRBV19 | NA | CASSIRLAGLYEQYF
TRBJ1-1 | TRBV5-1 | NA | CASSLGARTEAFF
TRBJ1-5 | TRBV2 | NA | CASRPDGDSNQPQHF
TRBJ2-5 | TRBV5-6 | NA | CASSLETVREVFEETQYF
TRBJ2-2 | TRBV12-5 | NA | CASGLVLGGTGELFF
TRBJ2-1 | TRBV2 | NA | CASLRSPPTGGGNEQFF
TRBJ2-1 | TRBV7-2 | NA | CASRQSPSSYNEQFF
TRBJ2-7 | TRBV5-1 | NA | CASSLQGFNEQYF
TRBJ2-1 | TRBV7-2 | NA | CASSLGTGNEQFF
TRBJ2-2 | TRBV25-1 | NA | CASSWGASTGELFF